These T cell receptor beta chains were read from a single sample in a study of sequential checkpoint blockade in melanoma. The repertoire was sequenced with immunoSEQ multiplex PCR; TCRdb's copy has only in-frame clones and lacks some. The table has approximately 20,000 clones, roughly 25% seen once. The material sequenced was tumor tissue (inferred from file names), taken from a patient given nivolumab and ipilimumab in sequence. Every receptor here comes from a human donor with melanoma. The CDR3 runs from the conserved cysteine through the conserved F or W. The D gene is left open where the match is weak. Expanded clones get a size class; other rows say once, few or many, or leave the size out.

D,J,size,V,DNA,CDR3
NA,TRBJ2-7,few,TRBV10-2,TGCGCCAGCCCACCGGTGCAGCGGGTATACGAGCAGTACTTC,CASPPVQRVYEQYF
TRBD1,TRBJ1-1,NA,TRBV28,TGTGCCAGCAGTGAGACAGGGAGCCGAAGTGGTTTTTTCTTT,CASSETGSRSGFFF
NA,TRBJ2-1,NA,TRBV11-3,TGTGCCAGCAGCTTAGAAGGAGATAGATACAATGAGCAGTTCTTC,CASSLEGDRYNEQFF
NA,TRBJ1-5,NA,TRBV18,TGTGCCAGCTCTCCCCGACAACATAGCAATCAGCCCCAGCATTTT,CASSPRQHSNQPQHF
TRBD1,TRBJ1-2,many,TRBV11-1,TGTGCCAGCAACCCGGGACAGGGGAACTATGGCTACACCTTC,CASNPGQGNYGYTF
TRBD2,TRBJ2-2,NA,TRBV6-8,TGTGCCAGCAGTACCGATAGCGGGTGGAACACCGGGGAGCTGTTTTTT,CASSTDSGWNTGELFF
NA,TRBJ1-3,NA,TRBV6-8,TGTGCCAGCAGGGAGAGCTCTGGAAACACCATATATTTT,CASRESSGNTIYF
NA,TRBJ2-7,few,TRBV7-8,TGTGCCAGCAGCCCGAAAAGTACCTTCGAGCAGTACTTC,CASSPKSTFEQYF
NA,TRBJ2-5,NA,TRBV6-8,TGTGCCAGCACCAACCCCCGGACCCCGTGGCAAGAGACCCAGTACTTC,CASTNPRTPWQETQYF
NA,TRBJ2-2,few,TRBV15,TGTGCCACCAGCCCAACTAGGGGGAGCCCGTCCGGGGAGCTGTTTTTT,CATSPTRGSPSGELFF
NA,TRBJ2-2,many,TRBV6-8,TGTGCCAGCAGTTACTTGACGGCCTCCGGGGAGCTGTTTTTT,CASSYLTASGELFF
NA,TRBJ2-5,few,TRBV6-8,TGTGCCAGCAGTTACTCATCGGTCCGCGGGACCCAGTACTTC,CASSYSSVRGTQYF